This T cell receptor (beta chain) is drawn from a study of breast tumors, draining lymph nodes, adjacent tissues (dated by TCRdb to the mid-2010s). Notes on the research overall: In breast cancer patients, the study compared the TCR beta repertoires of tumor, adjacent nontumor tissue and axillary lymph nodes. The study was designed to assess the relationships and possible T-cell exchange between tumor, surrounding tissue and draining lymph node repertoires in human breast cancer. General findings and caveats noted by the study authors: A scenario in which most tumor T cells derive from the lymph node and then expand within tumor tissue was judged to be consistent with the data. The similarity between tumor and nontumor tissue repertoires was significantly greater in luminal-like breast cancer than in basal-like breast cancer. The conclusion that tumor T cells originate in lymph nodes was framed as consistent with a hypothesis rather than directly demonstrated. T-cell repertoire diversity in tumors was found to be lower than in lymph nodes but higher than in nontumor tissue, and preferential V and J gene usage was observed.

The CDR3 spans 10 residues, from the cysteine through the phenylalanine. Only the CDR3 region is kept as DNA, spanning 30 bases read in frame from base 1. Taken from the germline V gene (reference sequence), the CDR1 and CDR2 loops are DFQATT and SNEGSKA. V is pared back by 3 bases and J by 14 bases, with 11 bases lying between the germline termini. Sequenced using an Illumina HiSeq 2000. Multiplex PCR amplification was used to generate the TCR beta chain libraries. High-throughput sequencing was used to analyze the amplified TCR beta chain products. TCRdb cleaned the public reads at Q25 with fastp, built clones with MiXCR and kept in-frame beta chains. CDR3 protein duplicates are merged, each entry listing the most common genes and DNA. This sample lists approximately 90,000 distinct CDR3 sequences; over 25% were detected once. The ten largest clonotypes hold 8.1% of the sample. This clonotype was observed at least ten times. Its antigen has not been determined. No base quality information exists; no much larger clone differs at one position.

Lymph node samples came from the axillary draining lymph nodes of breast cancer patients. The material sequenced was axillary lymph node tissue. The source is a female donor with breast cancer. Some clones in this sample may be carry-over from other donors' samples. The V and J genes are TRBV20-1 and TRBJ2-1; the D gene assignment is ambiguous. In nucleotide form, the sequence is TGCAGTGCTAGGACCGGTGGGGAGTTCTTC. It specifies CSARTGGEFF.